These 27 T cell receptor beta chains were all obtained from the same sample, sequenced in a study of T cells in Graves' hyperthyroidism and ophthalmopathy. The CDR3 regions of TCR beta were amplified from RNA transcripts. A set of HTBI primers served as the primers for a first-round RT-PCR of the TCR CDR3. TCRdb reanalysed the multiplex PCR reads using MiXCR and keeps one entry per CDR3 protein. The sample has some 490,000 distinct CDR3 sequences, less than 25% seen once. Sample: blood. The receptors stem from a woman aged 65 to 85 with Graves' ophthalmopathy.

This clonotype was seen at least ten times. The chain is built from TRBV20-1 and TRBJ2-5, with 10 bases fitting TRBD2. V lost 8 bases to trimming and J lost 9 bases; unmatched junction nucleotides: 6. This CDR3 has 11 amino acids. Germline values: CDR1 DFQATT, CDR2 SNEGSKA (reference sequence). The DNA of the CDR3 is TGCAGTAAGCGGGAGGGCCCGTCCCAGTACTTC. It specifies CSKREGPSQYF.

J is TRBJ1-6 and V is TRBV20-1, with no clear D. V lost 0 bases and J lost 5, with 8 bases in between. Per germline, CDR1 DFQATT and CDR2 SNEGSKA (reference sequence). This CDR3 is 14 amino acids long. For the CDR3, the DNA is TGCAGTGCTAGAGAGCCCTACGATAATTCACCCCTCCACTTT. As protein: CSAREPYDNSPLHF.

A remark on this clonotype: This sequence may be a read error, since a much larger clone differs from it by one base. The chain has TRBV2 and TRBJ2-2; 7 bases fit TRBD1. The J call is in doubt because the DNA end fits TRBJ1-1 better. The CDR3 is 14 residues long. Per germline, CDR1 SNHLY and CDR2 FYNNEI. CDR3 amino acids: CASSRGQPPTGAFF. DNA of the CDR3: TGTGCCAGCAGTAGGGGACAGCCACCTACTGGAGCTTTCTTT.

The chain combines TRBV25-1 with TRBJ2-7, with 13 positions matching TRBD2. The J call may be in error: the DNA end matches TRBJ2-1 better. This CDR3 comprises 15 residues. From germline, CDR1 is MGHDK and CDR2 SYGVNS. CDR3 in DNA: TGTGCCAGCAGTACTAGCGGGAGGGATTACAATGAGCAGTTCTTC. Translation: CASSTSGRDYNEQFF.

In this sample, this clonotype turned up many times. For the CDR3, the DNA is TGTGCCAGCAGCCTGAAAGGGGCGAACACTGAAGCTTTCTTT. It translates to CASSLKGANTEAFF. The chain employs TRBV11-2 and TRBJ1-1; D is possibly TRBD1 (5 bases). The CDR3 is 14 amino acids. Germline V CDR1 and CDR2: SGHAT, FQNNGV. Trimming took off 5 bases at V and 1 base at J, with 11 bases between the two ends.

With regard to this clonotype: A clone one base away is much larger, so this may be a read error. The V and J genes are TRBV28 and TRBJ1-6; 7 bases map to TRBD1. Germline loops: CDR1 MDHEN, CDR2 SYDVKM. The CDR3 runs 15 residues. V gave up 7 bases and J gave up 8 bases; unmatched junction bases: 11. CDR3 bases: TGTGCCAGCAACTATCAGGACAGGCGACATTCACCCCTCCACTTT. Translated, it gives CASNYQDRRHSPLHF.

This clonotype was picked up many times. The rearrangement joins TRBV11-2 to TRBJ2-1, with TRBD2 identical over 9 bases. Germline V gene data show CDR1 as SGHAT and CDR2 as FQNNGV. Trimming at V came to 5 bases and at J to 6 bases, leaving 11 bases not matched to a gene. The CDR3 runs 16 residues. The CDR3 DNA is TGTGCCAGCAGCCAAATAAGCGGGAGGTTCATCAATGAGCAGTTCTTC. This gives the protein CASSQISGRFINEQFF.

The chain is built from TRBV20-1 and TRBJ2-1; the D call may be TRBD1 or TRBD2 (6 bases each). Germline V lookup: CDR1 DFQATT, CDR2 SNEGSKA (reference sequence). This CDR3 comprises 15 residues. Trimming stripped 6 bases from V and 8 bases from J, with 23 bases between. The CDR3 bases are TGCAGTGCGAGCCGTGCCCGGGGGCAGATTGATGAGCAGTTCTTC. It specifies CSASRARGQIDEQFF.

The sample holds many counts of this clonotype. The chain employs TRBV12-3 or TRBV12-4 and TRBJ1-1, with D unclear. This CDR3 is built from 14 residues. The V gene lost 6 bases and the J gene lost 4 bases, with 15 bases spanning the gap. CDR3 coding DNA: TGTGCCAGCAGCCTTAAAGGGTTTAGCACTGAAGCTTTCTTT. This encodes CASSLKGFSTEAFF.

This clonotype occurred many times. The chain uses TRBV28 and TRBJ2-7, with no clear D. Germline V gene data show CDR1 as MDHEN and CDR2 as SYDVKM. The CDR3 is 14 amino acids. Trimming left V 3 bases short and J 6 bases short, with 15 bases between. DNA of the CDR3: TGTGCCAGCAGTTTCGAACTTTTATCGGCCGAGCAGTACTTC. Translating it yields CASSFELLSAEQYF.

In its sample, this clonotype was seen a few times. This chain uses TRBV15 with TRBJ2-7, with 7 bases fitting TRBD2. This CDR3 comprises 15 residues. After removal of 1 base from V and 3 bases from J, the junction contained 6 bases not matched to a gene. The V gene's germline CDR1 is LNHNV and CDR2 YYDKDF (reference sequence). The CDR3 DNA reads TGTGCCACCAGCAGAGGGCCTAGCGGAGACTACGAGCAGTACTTC. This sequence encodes CATSRGPSGDYEQYF.

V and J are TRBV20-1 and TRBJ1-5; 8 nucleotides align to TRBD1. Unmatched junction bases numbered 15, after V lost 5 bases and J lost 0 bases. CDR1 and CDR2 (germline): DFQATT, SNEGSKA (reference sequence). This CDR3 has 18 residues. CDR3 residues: CSAARPPGQAYSNQPQHF. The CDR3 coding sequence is TGCAGTGCTGCCCGGCCCCCGGGACAGGCATATAGCAATCAGCCCCAGCATTTT.

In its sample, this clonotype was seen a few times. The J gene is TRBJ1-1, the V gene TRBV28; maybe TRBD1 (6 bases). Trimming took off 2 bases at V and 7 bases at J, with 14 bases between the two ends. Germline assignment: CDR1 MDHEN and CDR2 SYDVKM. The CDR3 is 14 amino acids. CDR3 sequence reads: CASSLTGSSGEAFF. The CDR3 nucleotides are TGTGCCAGCAGTTTAACAGGGAGTAGCGGTGAAGCTTTCTTT.

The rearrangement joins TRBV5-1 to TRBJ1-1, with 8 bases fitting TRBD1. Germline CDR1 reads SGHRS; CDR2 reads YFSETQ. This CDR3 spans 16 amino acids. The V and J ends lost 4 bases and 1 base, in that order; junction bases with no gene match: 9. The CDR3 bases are TGCGCCAGCAGCGCAGAGACAGGGGTTGGGAACACTGAAGCTTTCTTT. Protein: CASSAETGVGNTEAFF.

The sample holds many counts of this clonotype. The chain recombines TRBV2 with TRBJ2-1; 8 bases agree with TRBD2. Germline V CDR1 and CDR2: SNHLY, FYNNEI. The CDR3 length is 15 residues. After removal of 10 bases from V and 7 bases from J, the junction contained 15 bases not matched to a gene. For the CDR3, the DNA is TGTGCCATCACAGGAGGGGGACTAGAGGTAAATGAGCAGTTCTTC. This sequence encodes CAITGGGLEVNEQFF. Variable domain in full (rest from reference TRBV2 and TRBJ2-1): EPEVTQTPSHQVTQMGQEVILRCVPISNHLYFYWYRQILGQKVEFLVSFYNNEISEKSEIFDDQFSVERPDGSNFTLKIRSTKLEDSAMYFCAITGGGLEVNEQFFGPGTRLTVL.

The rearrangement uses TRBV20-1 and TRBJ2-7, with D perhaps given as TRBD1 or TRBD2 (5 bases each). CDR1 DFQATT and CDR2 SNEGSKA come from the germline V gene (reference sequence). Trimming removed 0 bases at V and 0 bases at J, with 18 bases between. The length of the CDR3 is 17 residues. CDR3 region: CSARDGNLGVYSYEQYF. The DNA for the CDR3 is TGCAGTGCTAGAGACGGGAATCTGGGGGTATACTCCTACGAGCAGTACTTC.

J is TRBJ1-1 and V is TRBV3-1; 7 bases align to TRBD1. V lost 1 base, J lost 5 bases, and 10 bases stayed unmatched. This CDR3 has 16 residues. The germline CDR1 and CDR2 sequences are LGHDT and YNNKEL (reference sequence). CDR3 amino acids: CASSQGDSQIGTEAFF. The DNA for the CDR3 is TGTGCCAGCAGCCAAGGGGACAGCCAAATTGGGACTGAAGCTTTCTTT.

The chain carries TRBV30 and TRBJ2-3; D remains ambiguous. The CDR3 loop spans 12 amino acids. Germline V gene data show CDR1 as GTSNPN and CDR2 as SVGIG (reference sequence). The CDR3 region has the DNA TGTTCGAACTTGGCCCGCACAGATACGCAGTATTTT. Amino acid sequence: CSNLARTDTQYF.

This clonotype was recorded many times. The CDR3 DNA sequence: TGTGCCTGGAGTGACCTGACGGGACTCGTGAATCAGCCCCAGCATTTT. Translation: CAWSDLTGLVNQPQHF. This chain joins TRBV30 and TRBJ1-5, with D tentatively TRBD1 (5 bases). Germline V lookup: CDR1 GTSNPN, CDR2 SVGIG (reference sequence). Trimming removed 1 base at V and 4 bases at J, with 17 bases between. This CDR3 contains 16 residues.

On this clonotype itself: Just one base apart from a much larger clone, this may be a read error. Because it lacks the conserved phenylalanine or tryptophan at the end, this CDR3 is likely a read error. CDR3 sequence (DNA): TGTGCCAGCACCATGACCGGGACAGATACGCAGTATTCT. Its translation is CASTMTGTDTQYS. The J gene is TRBJ2-3, the V gene TRBV12-3 or TRBV12-4; D is unclear. Trimming took 7 bases from V and 3 from J, leaving 11 bases between them. The CDR3 is 13 amino acids.

CDR3 in amino acids: CATSDPTGGGTEAFF. The CDR3 bases are TGTGCCACCAGTGACCCTACAGGGGGAGGGACTGAAGCTTTCTTT. This chain joins TRBV24-1 and TRBJ1-1; 8 bases are a match to TRBD1. This CDR3 contains 15 residues. V dropped 4 bases and J dropped 5; count of bases not matched to a gene: 8. CDR1 is KGHDR, CDR2 SFDVKD, per germline.

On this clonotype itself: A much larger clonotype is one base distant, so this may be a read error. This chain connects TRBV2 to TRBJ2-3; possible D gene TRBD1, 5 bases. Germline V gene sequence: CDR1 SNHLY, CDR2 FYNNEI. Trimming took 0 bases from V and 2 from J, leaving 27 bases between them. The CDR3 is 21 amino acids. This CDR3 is CASSEAPRVADIWRPTDTQYF. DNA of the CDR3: TGTGCCAGCAGTGAAGCGCCTCGGGTGGCGGACATTTGGAGACCCACAGATACGCAGTATTTT.

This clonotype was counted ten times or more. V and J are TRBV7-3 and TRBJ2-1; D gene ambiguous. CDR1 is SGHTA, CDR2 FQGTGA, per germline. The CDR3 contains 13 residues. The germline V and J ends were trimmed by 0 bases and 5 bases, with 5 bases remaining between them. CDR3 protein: CASSLTPNNEQFF. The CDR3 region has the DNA TGTGCCAGCAGCTTAACGCCCAACAATGAGCAGTTCTTC.

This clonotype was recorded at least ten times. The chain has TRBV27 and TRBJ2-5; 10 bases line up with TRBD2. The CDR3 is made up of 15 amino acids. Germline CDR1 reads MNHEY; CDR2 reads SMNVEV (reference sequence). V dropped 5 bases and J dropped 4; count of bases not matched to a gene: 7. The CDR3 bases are TGTGCCAGCAGTCGCGGGACTAGCGAGGGAGAGACCCAGTACTTC. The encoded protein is CASSRGTSEGETQYF.

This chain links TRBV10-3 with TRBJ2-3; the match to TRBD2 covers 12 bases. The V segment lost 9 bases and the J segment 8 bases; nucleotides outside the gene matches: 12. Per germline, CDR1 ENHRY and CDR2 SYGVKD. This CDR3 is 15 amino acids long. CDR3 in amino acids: CAIGGTSGSPVTQYF. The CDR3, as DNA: TGTGCCATAGGCGGGACTAGCGGGTCGCCAGTTACGCAGTATTTT.

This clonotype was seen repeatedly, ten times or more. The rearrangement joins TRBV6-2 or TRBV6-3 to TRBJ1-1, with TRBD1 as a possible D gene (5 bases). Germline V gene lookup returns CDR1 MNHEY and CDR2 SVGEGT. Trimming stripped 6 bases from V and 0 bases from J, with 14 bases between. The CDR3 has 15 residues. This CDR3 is CASRPRGYLNTEAFF. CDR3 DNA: TGTGCCAGCAGGCCGCGGGGGTATTTGAACACTGAAGCTTTCTTT.

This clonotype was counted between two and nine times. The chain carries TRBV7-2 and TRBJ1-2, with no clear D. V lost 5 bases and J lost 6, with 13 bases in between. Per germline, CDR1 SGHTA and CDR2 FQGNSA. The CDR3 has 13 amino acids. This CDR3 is CASSVDREDGYTF. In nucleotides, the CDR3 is TGTGCCAGCAGCGTAGATAGGGAAGATGGCTACACCTTC.